This TCR beta chain comes out of a study of control samples from healthy donors and cancer patients. This clone was seen just once. Generated by immunoSEQ multiplex PCR, the TCRdb table keeps only in-frame clones and is missing some. The sample has some 76,000 clones, over 85% seen once. V gave up 5 bases and J gave up 2 bases; unmatched junction bases: 5. There are 14 residues in the CDR3. The germline gives CDR1 SGHNT, CDR2 YENEEA. Sequenced material: PBMCs. The chain recombines TRBV11-3 with TRBJ1-1, with TRBD1 matching 7 bases. The sequence was obtained from a man aged 55 to 70 with lung cancer. CDR3 sequence: CASSPSGGNTEAFF. CDR3 in DNA: TGTGCCAGCAGCCCCTCAGGGGGTAACACTGAAGCTTTCTTT.